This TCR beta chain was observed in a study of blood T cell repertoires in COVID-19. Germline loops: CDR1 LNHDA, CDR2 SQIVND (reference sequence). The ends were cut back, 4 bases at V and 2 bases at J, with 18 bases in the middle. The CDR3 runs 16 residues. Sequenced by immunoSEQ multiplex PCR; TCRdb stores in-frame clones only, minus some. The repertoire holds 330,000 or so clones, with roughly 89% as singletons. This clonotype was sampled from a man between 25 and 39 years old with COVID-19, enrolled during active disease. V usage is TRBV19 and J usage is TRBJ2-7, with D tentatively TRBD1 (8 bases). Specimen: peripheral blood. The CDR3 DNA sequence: TGTGCCAGTAGTACCCGGGGGGACAGGAGACCCTACGAGCAGTACTTC. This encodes CASSTRGDRRPYEQYF.